These 5 T cell receptor beta chains were sequenced from one sample in a study of blood T cell repertoires in COVID-19. Sequencing was performed with immunoSEQ multiplex PCR; in TCRdb, only in-frame clones are kept and a portion is missing. The data contain some 40,000 clones, 80% to 90% of them singletons. Sequenced input: peripheral blood. All receptors come from a man in his forties with active COVID-19.

The genes are TRBV3-1 (or the pseudogene TRBV3-2) and TRBJ2-2; a possible D gene is TRBD1 (5 bases). The V and J ends lost 5 bases and 5 bases respectively, with 15 bases between them. The CDR3 totals 15 residues. Germline lookup yields CDR1 LGHDT and CDR2 YNNKEL (reference sequence). CDR3 loop: CASSSRVKRTGELFF. CDR3 nucleotide sequence: TGTGCCAGCAGCTCCAGGGTAAAGAGGACCGGGGAGCTGTTTTTT.

V and J are TRBV5-4 and TRBJ2-1; D possibly corresponds to TRBD2 (6 bases). The CDR3 runs 15 residues. V was clipped by 3 bases and J by 4 bases, with 14 bases between them. Germline V gene data show CDR1 as SGHNT and CDR2 as YYREEE (reference sequence). This CDR3 reads CASSWVGGSYNEQFF. For the CDR3, the DNA is TGTGCCAGCAGCTGGGTCGGAGGGAGTTACAATGAGCAGTTCTTC.

J is TRBJ1-6 and V is TRBV18; D is unclear. Germline CDR1 is KGHSH and CDR2 is LQKENI. V lost 5 bases to trimming and J lost 3 bases, with 11 bases between them. The CDR3 spans 15 residues. The CDR3 sequence: CASSSVPSYNSPLHF. Written as DNA, the CDR3 is TGTGCCAGCTCATCTGTTCCTAGCTATAATTCACCCCTCCACTTT.

The chain employs TRBV7-2 and TRBJ1-5, with a possible D match to TRBD1 (5 bases). CDR1 is SGHTA, CDR2 FQGNSA, per germline. Between the trimmed V and J ends, which lost 6 bases and 7 bases, there was a span of 16 bases. CDR3 length: 14 residues. The CDR3 protein is CASSFGGGWQPQHF. The CDR3, as DNA: TGTGCCAGCAGTTTTGGGGGGGGGTGGCAGCCCCAGCATTTT.

The V gene is TRBV7-2, the J gene TRBJ1-1; possible D gene TRBD1, 5 bases. The V gene lost 6 bases and the J gene lost 1 base, with 9 bases spanning the gap. CDR1 and CDR2 (germline): SGHTA, FQGNSA. CDR3 size: 13 residues. The chain's CDR3 is CASSTDRNTEAFF. In nucleotides, the CDR3 is TGTGCCAGCAGTACCGACAGGAACACTGAAGCTTTCTTT.